This TCR beta chain derives from a study of vaccination and CD4 T cells after COVID-19. Whole-study context: Control cultures, each given a CEFX pool, an HIV-1 Nef pool, or no peptide, were included.

In regard to this clonotype: The target antigen is unknown.

Treatment meaning: roughly 10-day PBMC culture with coronavirus spike peptide pools or control peptides (ViraFEST assay). Scientists ran DNA taken from cultured CD4+ T cells through the Oncomine TCR Beta short-read assay for sequencing. Scientists extracted genomic DNA from CD4+ T cells grown in culture. TCRdb independently ran MiXCR on the PCR reads; one entry per CDR3 protein. This repertoire shows approximately 19,000 distinct CDR3 sequences, over 75% found once; its top ten account for about 15%. The CDR3 is 17 amino acids. Per germline, CDR1 ENHRY and CDR2 SYGVKD. Trimming removed 3 bases from V and 0 bases from J, with 17 bases in between.

The TCR originated in a human donor who received a COVID-19 vaccine. This chain uses TRBV10-3 with TRBJ1-1; D is unresolved. The sequencing used CD4+ T cells from blood, cultured in vitro, collected after SARS-CoV-2 vaccination. This CDR3 is CAISDRLVSGMNTEAFF. CDR3 in DNA: TGTGCCATCAGTGATCGCTTAGTCTCGGGAATGAACACTGAAGCTTTCTTT.